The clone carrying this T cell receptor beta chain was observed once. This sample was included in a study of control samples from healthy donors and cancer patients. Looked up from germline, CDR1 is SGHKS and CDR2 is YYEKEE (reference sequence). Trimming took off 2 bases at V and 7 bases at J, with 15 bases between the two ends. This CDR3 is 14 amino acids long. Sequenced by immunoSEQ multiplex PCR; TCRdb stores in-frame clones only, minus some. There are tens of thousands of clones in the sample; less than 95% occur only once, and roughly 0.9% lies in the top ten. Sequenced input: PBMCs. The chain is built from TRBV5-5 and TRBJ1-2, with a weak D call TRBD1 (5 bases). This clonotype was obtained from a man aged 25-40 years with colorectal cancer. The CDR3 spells CASSLEGPHSGYTF. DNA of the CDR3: TGTGCCAGCAGCTTAGAGGGGCCTCATTCTGGCTACACCTTC.